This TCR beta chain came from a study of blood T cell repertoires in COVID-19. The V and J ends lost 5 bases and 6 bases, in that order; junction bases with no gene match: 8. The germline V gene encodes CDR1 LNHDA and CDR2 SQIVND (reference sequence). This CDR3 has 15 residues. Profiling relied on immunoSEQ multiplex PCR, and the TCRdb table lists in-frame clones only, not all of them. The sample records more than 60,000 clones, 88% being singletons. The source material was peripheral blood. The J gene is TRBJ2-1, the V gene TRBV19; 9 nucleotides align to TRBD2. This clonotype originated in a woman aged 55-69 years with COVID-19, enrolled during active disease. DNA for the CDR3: TGTGCCAGTAGTTGGGCGGGAGGGCCCGGCAATGAGCAGTTCTTC. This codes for CASSWAGGPGNEQFF.